These T cell receptor beta chains were read from a single sample in a study of T cell responses to AZD1222 COVID-19 vaccine. Data came from immunoSEQ multiplex PCR; TCRdb stores just in-frame clones and leaves some out. The sample records 150,000 to 200,000 clones, 80% to 95% being singletons. The sample in question was peripheral blood, obtained on day 0 of AZD1222 vaccination. These receptors were obtained from an adult in good health. Each CDR3 is given with its conserved first and last residue. Fields, in order: J gene, V gene, CDR3 protein.

TRBJ1-2 TRBV30 CAWSVNRGPGYTF
TRBJ1-1 TRBV27 CASSFGIRGENTEAFF
TRBJ2-2 TRBV4-1 CASSYGQGTNTGELFF
TRBJ2-2 TRBV11-3 CASSLQGGTGELFF
TRBJ2-7 TRBV4-1 CASSLGTGSDEQYF
TRBJ1-5 TRBV7-8 CASSTRQGRGNQPQHF
TRBJ1-3 TRBV12-5 CASGPDLGNTIYF
TRBJ1-2 TRBV24-1 CATSDSRVNYGYTF
TRBJ1-1 TRBV27 CASRPQGGGEAFF
TRBJ2-7 TRBV29-1 CSVLRDEQYF
TRBJ2-1 TRBV19 CASSISGRKGYNEQFF
TRBJ1-2 TRBV6-1 CASSEAGRPYGYTF
TRBJ1-1 TRBV28 CASSLTRTGKTEAFF
TRBJ1-6 TRBV19 CASSIPDRGHSPLHF
TRBJ2-1 TRBV7-2 CASSTGTASYNEQFF
TRBJ2-3 TRBV4-1 CASSQDGKNIDTQYF
TRBJ2-3 TRBV6-5 CASSYSMGSGGDTQYF
TRBJ1-2 TRBV7-9 CASRPTTGDYGYTF
TRBJ1-4 TRBV11-2 CASSLDSWSEKLFF
TRBJ2-1 TRBV10-3 CAISDEGNEQFF
TRBJ2-5 TRBV5-1 CASSLVGGQETQYF
TRBJ2-5 TRBV27 CASSFGGRAQYF
TRBJ1-2 TRBV28 CASSDKGRTRYGYTF
TRBJ2-1 TRBV15 CATSRDPQGAGVRNEQFF
TRBJ1-3 TRBV7-2 CASSLTENGNTIYF
TRBJ1-1 TRBV7-2 CASSSLRDIPEAFF
TRBJ2-3 TRBV4-1 CASSQDGADTQYF
TRBJ1-1 TRBV4-1 CASSQGPLNTEAFF
TRBJ1-1 TRBV27 CASRGGSGTEAFF
TRBJ2-5 TRBV5-1 CASSTAGLESETQYF
TRBJ2-2 TRBV27 CASSLTGLNTGELFF
TRBJ2-2 TRBV6-5 CASSYYRRDTGELFF
TRBJ1-1 TRBV27 CASSDGTGGMKAFF
TRBJ2-1 TRBV28 CASSSPGQGMDEQFF
TRBJ2-5 TRBV12-5 CASGLGETQYF
TRBJ2-2 TRBV30 CAWSEAGGKLFF
TRBJ2-1 TRBV6-5 CASSYSTSGIPNEQFF
TRBJ1-1 TRBV18 CASSVTARTEAFF
TRBJ1-1 TRBV5-1 CASSPAAGPNTEAFF
TRBJ2-1 TRBV28 CASSPSGTYNEQFF
TRBJ2-3 TRBV11-2 CASSLVALGPDTQYF
TRBJ2-2 TRBV5-1 CASSLGDRVGTGELFF
TRBJ1-2 TRBV28 CASSLGVNYGYTF
TRBJ2-3 TRBV7-2 CASSTSVSTDTQYF
TRBJ2-1 TRBV27 CASSLAGGYNEQFF
TRBJ1-1 TRBV5-1 CASSGTGLDTEAFF
TRBJ1-2 TRBV2 CASSEIELGGTF
TRBJ1-2 TRBV4-2 CASSQSNRDNRNYGYTF
TRBJ1-2 TRBV18 CASSPRGYGYTF
TRBJ1-2 TRBV11-2 CASRLGQF
TRBJ1-5 TRBV12-3/TRBV12-4 CASRWGGQPQHF
TRBJ1-2 TRBV27 CASSSTGGHYGYTF